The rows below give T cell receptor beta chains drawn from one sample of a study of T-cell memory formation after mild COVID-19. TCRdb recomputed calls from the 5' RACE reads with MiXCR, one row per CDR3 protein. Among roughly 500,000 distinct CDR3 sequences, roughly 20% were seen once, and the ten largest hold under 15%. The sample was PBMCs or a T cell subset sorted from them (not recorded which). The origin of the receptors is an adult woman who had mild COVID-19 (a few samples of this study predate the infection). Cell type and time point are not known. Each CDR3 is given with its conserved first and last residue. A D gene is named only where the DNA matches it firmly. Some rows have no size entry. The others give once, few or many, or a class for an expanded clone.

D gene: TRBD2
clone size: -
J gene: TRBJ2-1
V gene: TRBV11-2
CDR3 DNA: TGTGCCAGCAGCCACCCTATCGGGGGGGACAATGAGCAGTTCTTC
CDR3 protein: CASSHPIGGDNEQFF

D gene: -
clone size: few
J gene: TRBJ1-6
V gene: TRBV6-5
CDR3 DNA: TGTGCCAGCAGTTACGATTGGAGTCTGAATTCACCCCTCCACTTT
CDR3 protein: CASSYDWSLNSPLHF

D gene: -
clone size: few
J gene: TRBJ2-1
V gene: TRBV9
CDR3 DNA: TGTGCCAGCAGCGCGCGTTCGGACCGCTACAATGAGCAGTTCTTC
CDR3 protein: CASSARSDRYNEQFF

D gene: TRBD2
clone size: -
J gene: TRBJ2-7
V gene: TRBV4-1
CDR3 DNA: TGCGCCAGCAGCCTCATGGCGGGACTAGCGGGGGAGGAGCAGTACTTC
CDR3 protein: CASSLMAGLAGEEQYF

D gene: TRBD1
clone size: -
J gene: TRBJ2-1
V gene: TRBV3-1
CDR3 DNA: TGTGCCAGCAGCCAAGTTGAGGACAGGGGAAATGAGCAGTTCTTC
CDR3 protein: CASSQVEDRGNEQFF

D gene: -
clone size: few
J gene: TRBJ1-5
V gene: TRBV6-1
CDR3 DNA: TGTGCCAGCAGTGGGACAGCAAACTATCAGCCCCAGCATTTT
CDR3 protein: CASSGTANYQPQHF

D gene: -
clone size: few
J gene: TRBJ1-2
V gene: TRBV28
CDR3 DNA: TGCGGGGTAGGGTTGTATGGCTACACCTTC
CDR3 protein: CGVGLYGYTF

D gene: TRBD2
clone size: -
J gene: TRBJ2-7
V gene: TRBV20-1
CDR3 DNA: TGCAGTGCCCCTGGGGTAGCGGGAGGGCCCCACGAGCAGTACTTC
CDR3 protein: CSAPGVAGGPHEQYF

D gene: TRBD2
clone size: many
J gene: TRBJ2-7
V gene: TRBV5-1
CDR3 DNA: TGCGCCAGCAGCACTGGACTAGGCGTTAGTATTCCCTACGAGCAGTACTTC
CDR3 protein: CASSTGLGVSIPYEQYF

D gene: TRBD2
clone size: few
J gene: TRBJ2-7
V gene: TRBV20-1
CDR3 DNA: TGCAGTGCTGCCACCAGGACTAGCGGTTACGAGCAGTACTTC
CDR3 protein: CSAATRTSGYEQYF

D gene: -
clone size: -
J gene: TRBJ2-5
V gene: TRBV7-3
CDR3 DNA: TGTGCCAGCAGCTTAAATGGCCACACCCAAGAGACCCAGTACTTC
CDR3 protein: CASSLNGHTQETQYF

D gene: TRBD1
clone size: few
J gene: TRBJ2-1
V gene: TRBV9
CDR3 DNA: TGTGCCAGCAGCTCCGGACAGGGCGATGAGCAGTTCTTC
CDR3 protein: CASSSGQGDEQFF

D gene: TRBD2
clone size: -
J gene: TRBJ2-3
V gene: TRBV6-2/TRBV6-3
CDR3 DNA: TGTGACAGCAGTTACTCGACATTAGCGGGAGTGGAAGATACGCAGTATTTT
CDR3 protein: CDSSYSTLAGVEDTQYF

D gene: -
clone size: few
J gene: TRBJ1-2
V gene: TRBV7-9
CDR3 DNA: TGTGCCAGCAGTGGACAGTACTATGGCTACACCTTC
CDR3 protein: CASSGQYYGYTF

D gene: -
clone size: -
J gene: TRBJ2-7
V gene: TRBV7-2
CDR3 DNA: TGTGCCAGCAGCTTAGGCCCCCCATCCTACGAGCAGTACTTC
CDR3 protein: CASSLGPPSYEQYF

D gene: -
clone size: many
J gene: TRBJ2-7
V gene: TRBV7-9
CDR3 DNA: TGTGCCAGCAGCTCCCTCGAGGAGGTTAGCTCCTACGAGCAGTACTTC
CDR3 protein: CASSSLEEVSSYEQYF

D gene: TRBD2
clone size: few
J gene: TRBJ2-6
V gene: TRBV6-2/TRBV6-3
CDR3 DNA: TGTGCCAGCAGTTCGGGACTATCAGGATCCTCTGGGGCCAACGTCCTGACTTTC
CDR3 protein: CASSSGLSGSSGANVLTF

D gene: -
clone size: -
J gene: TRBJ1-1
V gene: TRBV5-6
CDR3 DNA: TGTGCCAGCAGCTTAGCGGGGGATGAAGCTTTCTTT
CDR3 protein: CASSLAGDEAFF

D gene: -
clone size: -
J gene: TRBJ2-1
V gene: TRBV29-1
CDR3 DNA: TGCAGCGTTGAAAAAGACGGGCCGAGCTCCTACAATGAGCAGTTCTTC
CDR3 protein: CSVEKDGPSSYNEQFF

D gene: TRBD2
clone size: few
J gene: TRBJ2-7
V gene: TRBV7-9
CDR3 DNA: TGTGCCAGCAGCCAAAGCGGGGGAGCCTCCTACGAGCAGTACTTC
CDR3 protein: CASSQSGGASYEQYF

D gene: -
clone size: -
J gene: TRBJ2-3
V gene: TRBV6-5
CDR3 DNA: TGTGCCAGCAGCAACAAGCCAGGGCCAGATACGCAGTATTTT
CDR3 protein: CASSNKPGPDTQYF

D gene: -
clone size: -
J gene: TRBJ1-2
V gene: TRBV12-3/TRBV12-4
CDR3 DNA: TGTGCCAGCAGTATCCCCGGGCTTCTCGTTGGTGGCTACACCTTC
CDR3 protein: CASSIPGLLVGGYTF